This T cell receptor (beta chain) emerged from a study of OX40 agonist ivuxolimab in advanced cancers. Across the whole study: Hepatocellular carcinoma, melanoma, renal cell or head and neck cancer affected the dose-escalation patients. Those enrolled were approximately 78% male, with a mean age of about 66 years and ages from roughly 23 to 79. Antecedent anti-PD-1, anti-PD-L1 or anti-CTLA-4 therapy was permissible, with under 50% having received some.

V shed 4 bases and J 0 bases; nucleotides not matched to a gene: 9. Germline values: CDR1 PRHDT, CDR2 FYEKMQ (reference sequence). The CDR3 runs to 18 residues. Sequencing used immunoSEQ multiplex PCR; TCRdb keeps in-frame clones, though not all of them. Seen here are about 81,000 clones, more than 75% observed once, and the top ten hold approximately 0.47%. Source: CD4+ or CD8+ T cells sorted from blood, taken in a trial of the OX40 agonist ivuxolimab. The chain combines TRBV13 with TRBJ2-1; 10 bases map to TRBD2. The origin of this receptor is an adult with an advanced solid tumor such as melanoma, head and neck, liver or kidney cancer. The CDR3 is CASSSATSGFGSYNEQFF. The DNA of the CDR3 is TGTGCCAGCAGCTCCGCGACTAGCGGGTTTGGCTCCTACAATGAGCAGTTCTTC. The full variable domain, with the rest looked up from reference TRBV13 and TRBJ2-1, is AAGVIQSPRHLIKEKRETATLKCYPIPRHDTVYWYQQGPGQDPQFLISFYEKMQSDKGSIPDRFSAQQFSDYHSELNMSSLELGDSALYFCASSSATSGFGSYNEQFFGPGTRLTVL.